The rows below give T cell receptor beta chains drawn from one sample of a study of blood T cell repertoires in COVID-19. Clones were read by immunoSEQ multiplex PCR, and TCRdb kept only the in-frame ones, dropping some. The table records around 250,000 clones, about four fifths of them present only once. The sample consisted of peripheral blood. These receptors were collected from a man between 50 and 59 years old with active or convalescent COVID-19. Both conserved end residues are part of each CDR3. A D gene is named only where the DNA matches it firmly. The size of a clone is reported for some rows only, either as once, few or many, or as a class for expanded clones.

v_call: TRBV15; clone_size: -; d_call: -; j_call: TRBJ1-1; cdr3_aa: CATSSRRNTEAFF; cdr3_nt: TGTGCCACCAGCAGCAGGCGAAACACTGAAGCTTTCTTT
v_call: TRBV10-3; clone_size: -; d_call: TRBD1; j_call: TRBJ1-2; cdr3_aa: CAINTGESYGYTF; cdr3_nt: TGTGCCATCAACACAGGGGAAAGCTATGGCTACACCTTC
v_call: TRBV30; clone_size: -; d_call: -; j_call: TRBJ1-2; cdr3_aa: CAWSVQAPAGYTF; cdr3_nt: TGTGCCTGGAGTGTACAGGCCCCTGCTGGCTACACCTTC
v_call: TRBV11-3; clone_size: -; d_call: -; j_call: TRBJ2-2; cdr3_aa: CASSSTQAGELFF; cdr3_nt: TGTGCCAGCAGCTCTACTCAGGCCGGGGAGCTGTTTTTT
v_call: TRBV11-2; clone_size: -; d_call: TRBD2; j_call: TRBJ2-5; cdr3_aa: CASSRLAGAVQETQYF; cdr3_nt: TGTGCCAGCAGCCGTCTAGCGGGGGCTGTCCAAGAGACCCAGTACTTC
v_call: TRBV6-5; clone_size: once; d_call: TRBD1; j_call: TRBJ1-1; cdr3_aa: CASSPTGKDTEAFF; cdr3_nt: TGTGCCAGCAGTCCGACAGGGAAGGACACTGAAGCTTTCTTT
v_call: TRBV7-2; clone_size: -; d_call: -; j_call: TRBJ1-1; cdr3_aa: CASSLLQGGKGEAFF; cdr3_nt: TGTGCCAGCAGCTTGTTGCAGGGTGGAAAGGGTGAAGCTTTCTTT
v_call: TRBV7-2; clone_size: -; d_call: TRBD2; j_call: TRBJ2-5; cdr3_aa: CASSSRGGTFQETQYF; cdr3_nt: TGTGCCAGCAGCTCCCGCGGGGGTACCTTCCAAGAGACCCAGTACTTC
v_call: TRBV10-3; clone_size: -; d_call: TRBD1; j_call: TRBJ1-2; cdr3_aa: CAITNDRASYGYTF; cdr3_nt: TGTGCCATCACAAACGACAGGGCGTCATATGGCTACACCTTC
v_call: TRBV18; clone_size: -; d_call: TRBD1; j_call: TRBJ1-2; cdr3_aa: CASSEDRGRGYYGYTF; cdr3_nt: TGTGCCAGCTCAGAAGACAGGGGGAGAGGATACTATGGCTACACCTTC
v_call: TRBV11-3; clone_size: -; d_call: -; j_call: TRBJ2-2; cdr3_aa: CASSLGGAGSELFF; cdr3_nt: TGTGCCAGCAGCTTAGGAGGTGCGGGGAGTGAGCTGTTTTTT
v_call: TRBV9; clone_size: once; d_call: TRBD2; j_call: TRBJ2-5; cdr3_aa: CASSIAGGPQETQYF; cdr3_nt: TGTGCCAGCAGCATAGCGGGGGGTCCGCAAGAGACCCAGTACTTC
v_call: TRBV7-8; clone_size: -; d_call: TRBD2; j_call: TRBJ2-1; cdr3_aa: CASSFSGTSYEQFF; cdr3_nt: TGTGCCAGCAGCTTCTCCGGGACTAGCTATGAGCAGTTCTTC
v_call: TRBV7-6; clone_size: -; d_call: TRBD2; j_call: TRBJ2-5; cdr3_aa: CASSPGGSGGETQYF; cdr3_nt: TGTGCCAGCAGCCCTGGTGGTAGCGGGGGGGAGACCCAGTACTTC
v_call: TRBV2; clone_size: once; d_call: -; j_call: TRBJ1-1; cdr3_aa: CASSRTGGTEAFF; cdr3_nt: TGTGCCAGCAGTCGGACGGGGGGCACTGAAGCTTTCTTT
v_call: TRBV5-1; clone_size: -; d_call: TRBD1; j_call: TRBJ1-2; cdr3_aa: CASSPPLEGANGYTF; cdr3_nt: TGCGCCAGCAGCCCACCTCTTGAGGGGGCAAATGGCTACACCTTC
v_call: TRBV19; clone_size: -; d_call: TRBD2; j_call: TRBJ2-3; cdr3_aa: CASSIRAGIDTQYF; cdr3_nt: TGTGCCAGTAGTATACGAGCGGGGATCGATACGCAGTATTTT
v_call: TRBV5-8; clone_size: -; d_call: TRBD1; j_call: TRBJ1-5; cdr3_aa: CASIRLRTGNQPQHF; cdr3_nt: TGTGCCAGCATCCGTCTTAGGACAGGTAATCAGCCCCAGCATTTT
v_call: TRBV7-6; clone_size: -; d_call: TRBD2; j_call: TRBJ2-3; cdr3_aa: CASSSGTSGGAVADTQYF; cdr3_nt: TGTGCCAGCAGCTCAGGGACTAGCGGGGGGGCCGTGGCAGATACGCAGTATTTT
v_call: TRBV7-2; clone_size: -; d_call: TRBD1; j_call: TRBJ1-2; cdr3_aa: CASSTDRVGYTF; cdr3_nt: TGTGCCAGCAGCACAGACAGGGTAGGCTACACCTTC
v_call: TRBV9; clone_size: once; d_call: TRBD1; j_call: TRBJ1-1; cdr3_aa: CASSAPGQGKNTEAFF; cdr3_nt: TGTGCCAGCAGCGCCCCAGGACAGGGAAAGAACACTGAAGCTTTCTTT
v_call: TRBV4-1; clone_size: -; d_call: TRBD2; j_call: TRBJ2-1; cdr3_aa: CASSQPSGQRGGNEQFF; cdr3_nt: TGCGCCAGCAGCCAGCCCTCGGGGCAGCGGGGAGGCAATGAGCAGTTCTTC
v_call: TRBV2; clone_size: -; d_call: -; j_call: TRBJ2-1; cdr3_aa: CASSLAGISYNEQFF; cdr3_nt: TGTGCCAGCAGTCTCGCGGGTATCTCCTACAATGAGCAGTTCTTC
v_call: TRBV29-1; clone_size: -; d_call: -; j_call: TRBJ1-5; cdr3_aa: CSVAYRAGDQPQHF; cdr3_nt: TGCAGCGTCGCGTACAGGGCCGGCGATCAGCCCCAGCATTTT
v_call: TRBV6-6; clone_size: -; d_call: TRBD2; j_call: TRBJ2-3; cdr3_aa: CASSYGGGPSTDTQYF; cdr3_nt: TGTGCCAGCAGTTATGGCGGGGGGCCTAGCACAGATACGCAGTATTTT
v_call: TRBV7-9; clone_size: -; d_call: -; j_call: TRBJ1-2; cdr3_aa: CASSLGGSNYGYTF; cdr3_nt: TGTGCCAGCAGCTTAGGCGGTTCTAACTATGGCTACACCTTC
v_call: TRBV27; clone_size: -; d_call: TRBD1; j_call: TRBJ2-5; cdr3_aa: CASSLQGARETQYF; cdr3_nt: TGTGCCAGCAGTCTACAGGGGGCGAGGGAGACCCAGTACTTC
v_call: TRBV11-2; clone_size: -; d_call: -; j_call: TRBJ1-2; cdr3_aa: CASSLDRGGPLYGYTF; cdr3_nt: TGTGCCAGCAGCTTAGATCGCGGGGGTCCTCTCTATGGCTACACCTTC
v_call: TRBV2; clone_size: -; d_call: TRBD2; j_call: TRBJ2-3; cdr3_aa: CASSEGNSGGGDTQYF; cdr3_nt: TGTGCCAGCAGTGAAGGGAATAGCGGGGGAGGGGATACGCAGTATTTT
v_call: TRBV18; clone_size: -; d_call: -; j_call: TRBJ1-2; cdr3_aa: CASSPAGPYGYTF; cdr3_nt: TGTGCCAGCTCACCAGCAGGGCCCTATGGCTACACCTTC
v_call: TRBV7-3; clone_size: -; d_call: -; j_call: TRBJ2-3; cdr3_aa: CASSLNPSLADTQYF; cdr3_nt: TGTGCCAGCAGCTTAAATCCCTCGCTAGCAGATACGCAGTATTTT
v_call: TRBV30; clone_size: -; d_call: -; j_call: TRBJ1-4; cdr3_aa: CAWKGVDEKLFF; cdr3_nt: TGTGCCTGGAAGGGAGTTGATGAAAAACTGTTTTTT
v_call: TRBV18; clone_size: few; d_call: TRBD1; j_call: TRBJ2-7; cdr3_aa: CASSLGQGYEQYF; cdr3_nt: TGTGCCAGCTCACTGGGACAGGGATACGAGCAGTACTTC
v_call: TRBV7-2; clone_size: -; d_call: -; j_call: TRBJ2-6; cdr3_aa: CASTRRGGSGANVLTF; cdr3_nt: TGTGCCAGCACGCGTCGGGGTGGCTCAGGGGCCAACGTCCTGACTTTC
v_call: TRBV29-1; clone_size: -; d_call: TRBD1; j_call: TRBJ1-2; cdr3_aa: CSVEDLGTANYGYTF; cdr3_nt: TGCAGCGTTGAAGATCTTGGGACAGCAAACTATGGCTACACCTTC
v_call: TRBV30; clone_size: once; d_call: -; j_call: TRBJ1-3; cdr3_aa: CAWARDSRNTIYF; cdr3_nt: TGTGCCTGGGCACGGGACTCCAGGAACACCATATATTTT
v_call: TRBV3-1/TRBV3-2; clone_size: -; d_call: -; j_call: TRBJ1-5; cdr3_aa: CASSQGQRQPQHF; cdr3_nt: TGTGCCAGCAGCCAAGGACAGAGGCAGCCCCAGCATTTT
v_call: TRBV28; clone_size: -; d_call: TRBD1; j_call: TRBJ2-7; cdr3_aa: CASSLQTGDAYF; cdr3_nt: TGTGCCAGCAGCCTCCAGACAGGGGATGCGTACTTC
v_call: TRBV5-1; clone_size: few; d_call: TRBD2; j_call: TRBJ2-3; cdr3_aa: CASSLGIAGLDTQYF; cdr3_nt: TGCGCCAGCAGCTTGGGTATAGCGGGGTTAGATACGCAGTATTTT
v_call: TRBV12-3/TRBV12-4; clone_size: few; d_call: -; j_call: TRBJ1-4; cdr3_aa: CASSWLNEKLFF; cdr3_nt: TGTGCCAGCAGTTGGCTTAATGAAAAACTGTTTTTT
v_call: TRBV20-1; clone_size: few; d_call: -; j_call: TRBJ1-5; cdr3_aa: CSASFGVDQPQHF; cdr3_nt: TGCAGTGCTAGTTTCGGGGTTGATCAGCCCCAGCATTTT
v_call: TRBV27; clone_size: -; d_call: TRBD2; j_call: TRBJ2-3; cdr3_aa: CASRRGGASTDTQYF; cdr3_nt: TGTGCCAGCAGGCGGGGGGGGGCTAGCACAGATACGCAGTATTTT
v_call: TRBV9; clone_size: once; d_call: TRBD1; j_call: TRBJ1-5; cdr3_aa: CASSPQGDSNQPQHF; cdr3_nt: TGTGCCAGCAGCCCCCAGGGGGATAGCAATCAGCCCCAGCATTTT
v_call: TRBV28; clone_size: -; d_call: -; j_call: TRBJ1-2; cdr3_aa: CASSHLKGSYTF; cdr3_nt: TGTGCCAGCAGCCATCTTAAGGGGAGCTACACCTTC
v_call: TRBV11-2; clone_size: -; d_call: -; j_call: TRBJ1-1; cdr3_aa: CASSSPREAFF; cdr3_nt: TGTGCCAGCAGCTCCCCCCGTGAAGCTTTCTTT
v_call: TRBV3-1/TRBV3-2; clone_size: -; d_call: -; j_call: TRBJ1-1; cdr3_aa: CASSQLYTEAFF; cdr3_nt: TGTGCCAGCAGCCAACTATACACTGAAGCTTTCTTT
v_call: TRBV5-1; clone_size: -; d_call: -; j_call: TRBJ1-1; cdr3_aa: CASSLDGRGNTEAFF; cdr3_nt: TGCGCCAGCAGCTTGGATGGCAGGGGGAACACTGAAGCTTTCTTT
v_call: TRBV6-2/TRBV6-3; clone_size: -; d_call: -; j_call: TRBJ2-1; cdr3_aa: CASTPSPSSYNEQFF; cdr3_nt: TGTGCCAGCACCCCTAGCCCGAGCTCCTACAATGAGCAGTTCTTC
v_call: TRBV29-1; clone_size: -; d_call: TRBD2; j_call: TRBJ2-5; cdr3_aa: CSVDLAGASGTQYF; cdr3_nt: TGCAGCGTTGATTTAGCGGGGGCGTCGGGGACCCAGTACTTC
v_call: TRBV30; clone_size: -; d_call: -; j_call: TRBJ1-2; cdr3_aa: CAWSGTAYGYTF; cdr3_nt: TGTGCCTGGAGTGGGACAGCCTATGGCTACACCTTC
v_call: TRBV7-8; clone_size: -; d_call: -; j_call: TRBJ2-2; cdr3_aa: CASPTVRPLVGGELFF; cdr3_nt: TGTGCCAGCCCAACAGTGAGACCCCTCGTCGGCGGGGAGCTGTTTTTT
v_call: TRBV6-6; clone_size: -; d_call: -; j_call: TRBJ2-5; cdr3_aa: CASSPPGVQETQYF; cdr3_nt: TGTGCCAGCAGCCCCCCGGGGGTACAAGAGACCCAGTACTTC
v_call: TRBV6-5; clone_size: -; d_call: TRBD1; j_call: TRBJ1-3; cdr3_aa: CASRAGGVSGNTIYF; cdr3_nt: TGTGCCAGCAGGGCAGGGGGCGTCTCTGGAAACACCATATATTTT
v_call: TRBV6-1; clone_size: -; d_call: -; j_call: TRBJ1-3; cdr3_aa: CASSVIDSFSGNTIYF; cdr3_nt: TGTGCCAGCAGTGTGATTGACAGCTTCTCTGGAAACACCATATATTTT
v_call: TRBV24-1; clone_size: -; d_call: -; j_call: TRBJ2-3; cdr3_aa: CATSRAGADTQYF; cdr3_nt: TGTGCCACCAGTCGGGCGGGTGCAGATACGCAGTATTTT